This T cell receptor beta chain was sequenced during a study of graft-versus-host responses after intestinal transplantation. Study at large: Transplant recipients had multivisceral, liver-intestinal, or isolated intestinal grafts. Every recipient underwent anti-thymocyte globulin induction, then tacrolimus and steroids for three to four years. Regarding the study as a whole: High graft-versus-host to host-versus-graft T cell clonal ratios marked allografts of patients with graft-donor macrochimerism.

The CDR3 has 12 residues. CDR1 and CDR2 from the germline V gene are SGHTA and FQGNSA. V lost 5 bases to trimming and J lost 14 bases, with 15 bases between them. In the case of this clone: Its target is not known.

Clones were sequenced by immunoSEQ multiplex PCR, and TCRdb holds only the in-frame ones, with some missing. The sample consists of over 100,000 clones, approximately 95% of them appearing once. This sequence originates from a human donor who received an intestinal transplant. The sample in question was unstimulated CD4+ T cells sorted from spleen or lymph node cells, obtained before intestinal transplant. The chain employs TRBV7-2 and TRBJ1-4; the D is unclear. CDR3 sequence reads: CASSLLFGRLFF. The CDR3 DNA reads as TGTGCCAGCAGCCTCCTCTTTGGGCGGCTGTTTTTT.